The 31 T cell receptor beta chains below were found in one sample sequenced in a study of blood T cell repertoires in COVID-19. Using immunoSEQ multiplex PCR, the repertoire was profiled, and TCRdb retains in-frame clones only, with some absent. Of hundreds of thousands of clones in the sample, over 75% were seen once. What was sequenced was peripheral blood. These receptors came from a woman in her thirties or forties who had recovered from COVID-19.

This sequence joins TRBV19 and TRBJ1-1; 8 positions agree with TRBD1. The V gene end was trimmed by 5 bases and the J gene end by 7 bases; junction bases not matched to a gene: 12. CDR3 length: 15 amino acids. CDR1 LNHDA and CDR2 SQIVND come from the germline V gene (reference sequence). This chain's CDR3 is CASSLRTGWKSEAFF. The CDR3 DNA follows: TGTGCCAGTAGTCTCCGGACAGGGTGGAAGAGTGAAGCTTTCTTT.

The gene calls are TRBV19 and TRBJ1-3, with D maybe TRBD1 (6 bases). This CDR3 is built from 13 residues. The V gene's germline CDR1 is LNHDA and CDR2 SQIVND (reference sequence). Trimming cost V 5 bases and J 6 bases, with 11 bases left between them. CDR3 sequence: CASSPTGTNTIYF. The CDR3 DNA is TGTGCCAGTAGTCCTACAGGGACAAACACCATATATTTT.

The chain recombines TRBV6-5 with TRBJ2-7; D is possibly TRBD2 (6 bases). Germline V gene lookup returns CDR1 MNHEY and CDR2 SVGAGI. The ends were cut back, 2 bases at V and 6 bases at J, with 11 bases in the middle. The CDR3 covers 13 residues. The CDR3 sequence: CASSYGGSGEQYF. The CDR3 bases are TGTGCCAGCAGTTACGGGGGGTCAGGCGAGCAGTACTTC.

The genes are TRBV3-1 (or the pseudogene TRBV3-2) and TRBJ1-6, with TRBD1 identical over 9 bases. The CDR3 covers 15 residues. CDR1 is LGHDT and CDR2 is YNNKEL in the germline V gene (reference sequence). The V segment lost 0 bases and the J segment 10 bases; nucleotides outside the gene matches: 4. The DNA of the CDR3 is TGTGCCAGCAGCCAAGATGGGACAGGGAGATCACCCCTCCACTTT. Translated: CASSQDGTGRSPLHF.

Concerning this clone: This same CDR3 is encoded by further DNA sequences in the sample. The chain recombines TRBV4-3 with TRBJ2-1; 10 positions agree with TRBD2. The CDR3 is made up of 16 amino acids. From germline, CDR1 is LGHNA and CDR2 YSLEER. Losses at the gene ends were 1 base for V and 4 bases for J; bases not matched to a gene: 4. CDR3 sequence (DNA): TGCGCCAGCAGCCAAGGGGCTAGCGGGGGATACAATGAGCAGTTCTTC. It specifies CASSQGASGGYNEQFF.

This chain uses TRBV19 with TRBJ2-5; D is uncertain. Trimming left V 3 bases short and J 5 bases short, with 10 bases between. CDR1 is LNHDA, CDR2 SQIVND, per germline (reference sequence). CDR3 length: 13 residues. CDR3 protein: CASSITARETQYF. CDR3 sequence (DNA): TGTGCCAGTAGTATTACCGCACGGGAGACCCAGTACTTC.

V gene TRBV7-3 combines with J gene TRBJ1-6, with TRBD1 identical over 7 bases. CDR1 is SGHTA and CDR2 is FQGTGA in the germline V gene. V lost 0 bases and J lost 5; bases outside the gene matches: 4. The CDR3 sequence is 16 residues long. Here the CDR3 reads CASSLTGGADNSPLHF. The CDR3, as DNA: TGTGCCAGCAGCTTAACAGGGGGCGCGGATAATTCACCCCTCCACTTT. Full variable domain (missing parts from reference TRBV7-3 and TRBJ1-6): GAGVSQTPSNKVTEKGKYVELRCDPISGHTALYWYRQSLGQGPEFLIYFQGTGAADDSGLPNDRFFAVRPEGSVSTLKIQRTERGDSAVYLCASSLTGGADNSPLHFGNGTRLTVT.

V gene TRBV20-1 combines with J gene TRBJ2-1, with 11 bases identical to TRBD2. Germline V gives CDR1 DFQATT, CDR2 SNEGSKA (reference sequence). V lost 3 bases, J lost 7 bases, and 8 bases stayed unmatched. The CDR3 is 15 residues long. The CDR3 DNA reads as TGCAGTGCTAGTGGCCCAATAGCGGGAGGGAATGAGCAGTTCTTC. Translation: CSASGPIAGGNEQFF.

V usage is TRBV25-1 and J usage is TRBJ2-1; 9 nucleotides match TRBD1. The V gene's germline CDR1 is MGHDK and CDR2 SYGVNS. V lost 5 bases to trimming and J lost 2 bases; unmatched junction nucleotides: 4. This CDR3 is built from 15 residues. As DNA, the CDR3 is TGTGCCAGCAGTTTACAGGGGGCTCCCTACAATGAGCAGTTCTTC. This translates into CASSLQGAPYNEQFF.

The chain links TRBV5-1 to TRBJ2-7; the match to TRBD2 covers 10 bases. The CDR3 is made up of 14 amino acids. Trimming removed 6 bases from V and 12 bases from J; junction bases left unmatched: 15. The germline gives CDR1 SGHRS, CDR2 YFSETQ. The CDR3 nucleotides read TGCGCCAGCAACTCGGGGGCTAGCGGGAGTGTTTGGTACTTC. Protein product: CASNSGASGSVWYF. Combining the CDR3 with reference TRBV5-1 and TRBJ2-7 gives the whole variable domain KAGVTQTPRYLIKTRGQQVTLSCSPISGHRSVSWYQQTPGQGLQFLFEYFSETQRNKGNFPGRFSGRQFSNSRSEMNVSTLELGDSALYLCASNSGASGSVWYFGPGTRLTVT.

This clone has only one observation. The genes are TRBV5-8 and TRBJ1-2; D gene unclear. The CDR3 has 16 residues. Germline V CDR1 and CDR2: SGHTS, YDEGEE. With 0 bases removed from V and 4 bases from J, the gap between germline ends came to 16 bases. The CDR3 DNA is TGTGCCAGCAGCTTGGTGTTTGGGGAGGAGGCCTATGGCTACACCTTC. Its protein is CASSLVFGEEAYGYTF. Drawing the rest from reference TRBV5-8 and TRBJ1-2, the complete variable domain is EAGVTQSPTHLIKTRGQQATLRCSPISGHTSVYWYQQALGLGLQFLLWYDEGEERNRGNFPPRFSGRQFPNYSSELNVNALELEDSALYLCASSLVFGEEAYGYTFGSGTRLTVV.

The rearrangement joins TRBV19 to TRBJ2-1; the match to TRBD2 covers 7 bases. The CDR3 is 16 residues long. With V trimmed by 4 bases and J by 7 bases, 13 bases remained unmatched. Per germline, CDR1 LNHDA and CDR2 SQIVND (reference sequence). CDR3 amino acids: CASSKIEGGPKNEQFF. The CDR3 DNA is TGTGCCAGTAGTAAGATTGAGGGAGGGCCAAAGAATGAGCAGTTCTTC.

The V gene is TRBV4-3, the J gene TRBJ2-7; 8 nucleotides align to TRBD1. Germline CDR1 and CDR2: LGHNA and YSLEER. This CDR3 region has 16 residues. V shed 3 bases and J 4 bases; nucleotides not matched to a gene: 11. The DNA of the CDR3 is TGCGCCAGCAGCCATTCTGCACAGGGGGAGTGGTACGAGCAGTACTTC. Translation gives CASSHSAQGEWYEQYF.

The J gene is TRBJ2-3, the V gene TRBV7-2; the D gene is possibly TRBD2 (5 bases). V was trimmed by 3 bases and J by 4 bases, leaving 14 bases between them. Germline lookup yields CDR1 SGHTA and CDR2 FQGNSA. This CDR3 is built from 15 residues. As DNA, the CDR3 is TGTGCCAGCAGCTTCCGACATACCGGGGCAGATACGCAGTATTTT. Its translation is CASSFRHTGADTQYF. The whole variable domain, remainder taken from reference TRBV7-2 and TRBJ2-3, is GAGVSQSPSNKVTEKGKDVELRCDPISGHTALYWYRQSLGQGLEFLIYFQGNSAPDKSGLPSDRFSAERTGGSVSTLTIQRTQQEDSAVYLCASSFRHTGADTQYFGPGTRLTVL.

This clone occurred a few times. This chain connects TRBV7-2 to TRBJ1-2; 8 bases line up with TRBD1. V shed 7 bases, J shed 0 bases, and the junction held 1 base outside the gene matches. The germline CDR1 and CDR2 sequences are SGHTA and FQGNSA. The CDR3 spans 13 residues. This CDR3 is CASTRGPNYGYTF. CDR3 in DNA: TGTGCCAGCACCAGGGGGCCTAACTATGGCTACACCTTC.

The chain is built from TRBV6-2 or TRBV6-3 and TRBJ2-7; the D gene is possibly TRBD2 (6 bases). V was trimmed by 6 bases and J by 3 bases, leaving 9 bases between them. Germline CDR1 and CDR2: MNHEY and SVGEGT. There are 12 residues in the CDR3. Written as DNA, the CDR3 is TGTGCCAGCAGCGGGAGCCTCTACGAGCAGTACTTC. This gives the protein CASSGSLYEQYF.

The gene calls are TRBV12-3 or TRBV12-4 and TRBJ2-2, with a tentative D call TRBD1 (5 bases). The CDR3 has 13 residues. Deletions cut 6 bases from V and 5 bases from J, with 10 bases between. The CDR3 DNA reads TGTGCCAGCAGGTTGACAGAAACCGGGGAGCTGTTTTTT. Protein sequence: CASRLTETGELFF.

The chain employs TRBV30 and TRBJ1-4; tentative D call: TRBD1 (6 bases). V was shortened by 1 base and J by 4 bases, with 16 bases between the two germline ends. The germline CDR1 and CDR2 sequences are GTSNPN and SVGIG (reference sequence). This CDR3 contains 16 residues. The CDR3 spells CAWSEGQRRINEKLFF. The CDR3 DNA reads TGTGCCTGGAGTGAAGGACAGCGAAGAATTAATGAAAAACTGTTTTTT.

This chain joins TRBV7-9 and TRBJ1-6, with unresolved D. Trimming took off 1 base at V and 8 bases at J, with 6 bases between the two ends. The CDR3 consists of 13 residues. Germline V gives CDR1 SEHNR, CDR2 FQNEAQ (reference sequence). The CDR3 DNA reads TGTGCCAGCAGCTTAGTTACGGATTCACCCCTCCACTTT. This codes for CASSLVTDSPLHF.

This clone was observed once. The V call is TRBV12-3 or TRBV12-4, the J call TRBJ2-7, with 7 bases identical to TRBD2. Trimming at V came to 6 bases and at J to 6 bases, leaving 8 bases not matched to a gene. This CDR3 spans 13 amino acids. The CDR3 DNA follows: TGTGCCAGCAGGCTGAGCGGGATTCTCGAGCAGTACTTC. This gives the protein CASRLSGILEQYF.

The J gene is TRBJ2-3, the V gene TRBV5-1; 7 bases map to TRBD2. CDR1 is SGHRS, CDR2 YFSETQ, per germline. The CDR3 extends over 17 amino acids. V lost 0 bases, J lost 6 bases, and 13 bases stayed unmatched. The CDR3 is CASSLDAWGTIEDTQYF. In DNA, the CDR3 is TGCGCCAGCAGCTTGGACGCCTGGGGGACTATTGAGGATACGCAGTATTTT.

The CDR3 nucleotides are TGTGCCAGCAGCGTGGGTACAGGGGTTGCAACTAATGAAAAACTGTTTTTT. This sequence encodes CASSVGTGVATNEKLFF. The chain employs TRBV9 and TRBJ1-4; TRBD1 matches at 7 bases. The CDR3 loop spans 17 amino acids. Trimming removed 2 bases from V and 0 bases from J; junction bases left unmatched: 7. The germline CDR1 and CDR2 sequences are SGDLS and YYNGEE. Supplemented by reference TRBV9 and TRBJ1-4, the full variable domain reads DSGVTQTPKHLITATGQRVTLRCSPRSGDLSVYWYQQSLDQGLQFLIQYYNGEERAKGNILERFSAQQFPDLHSELNLSSLELGDSALYFCASSVGTGVATNEKLFFGSGTQLSVL.

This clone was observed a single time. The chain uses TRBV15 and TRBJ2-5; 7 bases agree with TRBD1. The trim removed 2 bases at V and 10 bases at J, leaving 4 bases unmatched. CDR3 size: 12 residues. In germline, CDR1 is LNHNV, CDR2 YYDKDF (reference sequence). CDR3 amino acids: CATSRLQGDQYF. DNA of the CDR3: TGTGCCACCAGCAGATTGCAGGGGGACCAGTACTTC.

The CDR3 coding sequence is TGTGCCAGCAGCTTATCGTCTGGCGGGCCCCAGTTCTTC. Its protein is CASSLSSGGPQFF. The chain carries TRBV7-8 and TRBJ2-1, with D perhaps matching TRBD2 (5 bases). CDR1 is SGHVS and CDR2 is FQNEAQ in the germline V gene. V was cut by 2 bases and J by 13 bases, with 15 bases left in between. This CDR3 region has 13 residues. Looking up the rest from reference TRBV7-8 and TRBJ2-1 gives the full variable domain: GAGVSQSPRYKVAKRGQDVALRCDPISGHVSLFWYQQALGQGPEFLTYFQNEAQLDKSGLPSDRFFAERPEGSVSTLKIQRTQQEDSAVYLCASSLSSGGPQFFGPGTRLTVL.

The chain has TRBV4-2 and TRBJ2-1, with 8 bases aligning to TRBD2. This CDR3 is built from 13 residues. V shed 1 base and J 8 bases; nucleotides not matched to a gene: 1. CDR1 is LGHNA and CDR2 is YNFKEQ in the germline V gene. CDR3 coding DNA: TGTGCCAGCAGCCAAGGGCGGGGGGATGAGCAGTTCTTC. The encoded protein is CASSQGRGDEQFF.

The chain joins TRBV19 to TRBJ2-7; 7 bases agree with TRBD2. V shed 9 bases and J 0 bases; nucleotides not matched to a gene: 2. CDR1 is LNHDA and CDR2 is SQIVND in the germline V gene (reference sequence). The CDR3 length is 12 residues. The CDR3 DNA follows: TGTGCCAGAACGGGGGGCTCCTACGAGCAGTACTTC. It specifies CARTGGSYEQYF.

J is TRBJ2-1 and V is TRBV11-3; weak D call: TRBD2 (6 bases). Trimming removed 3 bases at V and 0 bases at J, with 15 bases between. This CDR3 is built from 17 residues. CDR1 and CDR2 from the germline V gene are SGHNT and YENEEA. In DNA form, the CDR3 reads TGTGCCAGCAGCTTCGTGGGCGTCGGGAGCTCCTACAATGAGCAGTTCTTC. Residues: CASSFVGVGSSYNEQFF.

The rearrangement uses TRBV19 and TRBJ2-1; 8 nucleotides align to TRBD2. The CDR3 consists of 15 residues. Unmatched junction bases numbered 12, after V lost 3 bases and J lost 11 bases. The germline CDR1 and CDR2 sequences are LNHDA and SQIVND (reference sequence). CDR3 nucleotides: TGTGCCAGTAGTATGTTGGAGCGGGGGTTAAGACAGCAGTTCTTC. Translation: CASSMLERGLRQQFF.

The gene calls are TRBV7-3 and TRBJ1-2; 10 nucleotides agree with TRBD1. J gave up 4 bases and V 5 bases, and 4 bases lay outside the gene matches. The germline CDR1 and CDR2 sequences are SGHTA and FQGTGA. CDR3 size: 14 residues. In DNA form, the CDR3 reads TGTGCCAGCAGCGAGACAGGGGGCCGCTATGGCTACACCTTC. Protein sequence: CASSETGGRYGYTF.

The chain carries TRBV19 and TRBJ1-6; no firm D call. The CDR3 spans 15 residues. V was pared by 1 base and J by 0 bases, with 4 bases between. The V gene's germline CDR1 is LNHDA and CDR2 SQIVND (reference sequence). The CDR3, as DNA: TGTGCCAGTAGTATAGTCCGCTCCTATAATTCACCCCTCCACTTT. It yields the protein CASSIVRSYNSPLHF.

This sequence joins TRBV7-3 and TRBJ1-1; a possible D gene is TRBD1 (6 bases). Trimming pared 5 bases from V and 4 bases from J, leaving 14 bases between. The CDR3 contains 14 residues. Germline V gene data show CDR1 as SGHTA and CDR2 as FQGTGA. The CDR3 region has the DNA TGTGCCAGCAGCCTCAGGGGTGGAAGCACTGAAGCTTTCTTT. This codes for CASSLRGGSTEAFF.